The TCR beta chain under discussion was sequenced for a study of identifying expanded T cells in peripheral blood. The study's findings and limits: Across healthy donors, higher total template counts meant significantly greater roughly two-week count variance. Differentially abundant clones: around 1.2 between replicates, 16.4 at around 14 days, under 25 at four.

This clone appeared once. No antigen is known for it. Healthy donors had no documented immune events, such as infections, while sampled. Germline CDR1 is SGHRS and CDR2 is YFSETQ. Trimming took off 4 bases at V and 3 bases at J, with 20 bases between the two ends. The CDR3 is 16 residues long. Produced via immunoSEQ multiplex PCR; TCRdb's table is partial and in-frame only. Counted here are around 90,000 clones, approximately 90% occurring once; the ten biggest clones make up about 4%. This receptor was identified in a person aged 18 to 70 in good health. V and J are TRBV5-1 and TRBJ2-7, with a weak D call TRBD1 (5 bases). Sequenced sample: blood. The CDR3 sequence is CASSPQGGSIGYEQYF. The DNA of the CDR3 is TGCGCCAGCAGCCCCCAGGGCGGATCAATCGGCTACGAGCAGTACTTC.